This T cell receptor (beta chain) was identified during a study of T cell repertoires in cytomegalovirus infection. Background on the study: Recently identified HLA-C-restricted CMV epitopes and well-studied HLA-B-restricted CMV epitopes were used by the study. Indicated by public TCR beta signatures were CMV infection and matching HLA type.

Each CDR3 protein is one row after TCRdb ran MiXCR on the reads. The data show fewer than 950,000 distinct CDR3 sequences, 32% seen once. There are 15 residues in the CDR3. V lost 0 bases and J lost 2, with 9 bases in between. The germline gives CDR1 SGHNT, CDR2 YYREEE (reference sequence). Study-level points and caveats: Of the TCR beta families, the public ones yielded a cumulative frequency that identified carriers of CMV plus the relevant HLA. The ex vivo response showed dominance by HLA-C-restricted CMV-specific TCR beta clonotypes.

This clonotype was seen a handful of times. Its target is unknown. Sequences were derived from cultured CD8+ T cells from PBMCs, sampled from culture after CMV antigen stimulation. The rearrangement joins TRBV5-4 to TRBJ1-3; D uncertain. The sequence derives from a human donor in good health (CMV status not recorded). Some clones in this sample may be carry-over from other donors' samples. In DNA, the CDR3 is TGTGCCAGCAGCTTGGACAGAGGCCCTGGAAACACCATATATTTT. It specifies CASSLDRGPGNTIYF.